This T cell receptor beta chain appears in the sequencing data of a study of T cell repertoires in cytomegalovirus infection. Across the study: Public TCR beta signatures indicated both CMV infection and matching HLA type.

This clonotype was seen ten or more times. Its antigen is as yet unknown. Germline V gene lookup returns CDR1 SGHRS and CDR2 YFSETQ. This CDR3 is 15 amino acids long. Germline trimming cut 1 base from V and 5 bases from J; bases unmatched to any gene: 8. Using its own MiXCR run on the reads, TCRdb lists one record per CDR3 protein. The sample carries 200,000 to 300,000 distinct CDR3 sequences, approximately 9% recorded once. Study results and caveats: There were HLA-C-restricted CMV-specific TCR beta clonotypes dominating the ex vivo response. Identification of carriers of CMV plus the relevant HLA was achieved through cumulative public TCR beta family frequency.

V and J are TRBV5-1 and TRBJ1-2; 7 nucleotides agree with TRBD1. Material for sequencing was PBMCs. The origin of this receptor is a human donor in good health (CMV status not recorded). Some clones in this sample may be carry-over from other donors' samples. CDR3 nucleotide sequence: TGCGCCAGCAGCTTGATTCAGGGGGAACCTTATGGCTACACCTTC. Translated: CASSLIQGEPYGYTF.